This is a list of T cell receptor beta chains from one sample in a study of T cell responses to AZD1222 COVID-19 vaccine. Clones were read by immunoSEQ multiplex PCR, and TCRdb kept only the in-frame ones, dropping some. This table has about 130,000 clones, about 85% appearing once. The starting material was peripheral blood, obtained on day 0 of AZD1222 vaccination. The receptors shown here come from an adult in good health. Both conserved end residues are part of each CDR3. The order of the fields is D gene, clone size, V gene, CDR3 length, J gene, CDR3 DNA, CDR3 protein. D genes are given only for firm matches. Clone sizes are given selectively: once, few, many, or a class where the clone is expanded.

-	-	TRBV5-5	16	TRBJ1-1	TGTGCCAGCAGCTTGGCAAACGTGGCAGACTACACTGAAGCTTTCTTT	CASSLANVADYTEAFF
TRBD1	-	TRBV19	14	TRBJ1-2	TGTGCCAGTAGTCAGGACAGGGCGAGCGATGGCTACACCTTC	CASSQDRASDGYTF
-	-	TRBV6-5	13	TRBJ1-2	TGTGCCAGCAGCGGAACAGGGATCTATGGCTACACCTTC	CASSGTGIYGYTF
-	-	TRBV9	16	TRBJ1-4	TGTGCCAGCAGCCCCTCGGCCCAGGGATCGGGTGAAAAACTGTTTTTT	CASSPSAQGSGEKLFF
TRBD1	-	TRBV12-3/TRBV12-4	13	TRBJ1-1	TGTGCCAGCAGCTGGGACAGGGGATCTGAAGCTTTCTTT	CASSWDRGSEAFF
TRBD1	-	TRBV28	14	TRBJ1-4	TGTGCCAGCAGTCTCGGACAGGGTCTAGAAAAACTGTTTTTT	CASSLGQGLEKLFF
TRBD1	-	TRBV12-3/TRBV12-4	13	TRBJ1-5	TGTGCCAGCAGTGACAGGGCCAATCAGCCCCAGCATTTT	CASSDRANQPQHF
-	-	TRBV15	16	TRBJ1-4	TGTGCCACCAGCAGAGCCCCCAGAGCAACTAATGAAAAACTGTTTTTT	CATSRAPRATNEKLFF
-	-	TRBV30	14	TRBJ1-1	TGTGCCTGGAGCTGGGCTGGGGCCAGGACTGAAGCTTTCTTT	CAWSWAGARTEAFF
-	-	TRBV9	16	TRBJ1-3	TGTGCCAGCAGCGTAGTGGGGGGCTCGGCTGGAAACACCATATATTTT	CASSVVGGSAGNTIYF
-	-	TRBV2	16	TRBJ1-6	TGTGCCAGCAGTGAAGCACAGGCCCGTTCTAATTCACCCCTCCACTTT	CASSEAQARSNSPLHF
TRBD1	-	TRBV5-1	14	TRBJ2-7	TGCGCCAGCAGCTGGACAGGGACAACCTACGAGCAGTACTTC	CASSWTGTTYEQYF
-	few	TRBV7-9	15	TRBJ1-2	TGTGCCAGCAGCGTCGACAGTACCTTTAACTATGGCTACACCTTC	CASSVDSTFNYGYTF
TRBD1	-	TRBV7-9	15	TRBJ1-2	TGTGCCAGCAGCCCAGGGACAGGGTCCTACTATGGCTACACCTTC	CASSPGTGSYYGYTF
-	-	TRBV20-1	16	TRBJ2-2	TGCAGTGCTAGTTGGGGGGCTCCTTCGGGCACCGGGGAGCTGTTTTTT	CSASWGAPSGTGELFF
-	once	TRBV6-2/TRBV6-3	16	TRBJ1-6	TGTGCCAGCAGTCCCGGGACGCCCTGGGCGGATTCACCCCTCCACTTT	CASSPGTPWADSPLHF
-	-	TRBV6-1	11	TRBJ1-1	TGTGCCAGCAGTGAAACTGCTGGAGCTTTCTTT	CASSETAGAFF
-	-	TRBV11-2	15	TRBJ1-4	TGTGCCAGCAGCGCACAGGGTACGGGGTTGGAGGAACTGTTTTTT	CASSAQGTGLEELFF
-	few	TRBV25-1	16	TRBJ1-2	TGTGCCAGCAGTGAAACCCGGGGGCGAATCAACTATGGCTACACCTTC	CASSETRGRINYGYTF
-	-	TRBV9	16	TRBJ2-1	TGTGCCAGCAGCGTAGGGGTACAGCTCTCCTACAATGAGCAGTTCTTC	CASSVGVQLSYNEQFF
TRBD1	-	TRBV27	14	TRBJ1-6	TGTGCCAGCAGTCAGACAGGGGGCAGATCACCCCTCCACTTT	CASSQTGGRSPLHF
-	-	TRBV27	14	TRBJ1-4	TGTGCCAGCAGCCTAGGGGGGGGGTATGAAAAACTGTTTTTT	CASSLGGGYEKLFF
TRBD1	-	TRBV18	14	TRBJ1-1	TGTGCCAGCTCACCGGGACAGCAGAACACTGAAGCTTTCTTT	CASSPGQQNTEAFF
-	once	TRBV10-3	16	TRBJ2-5	TGTGCCATCAGTGAGCCGCTATGGGGGAACCAAGAGACCCAGTACTTC	CAISEPLWGNQETQYF
-	-	TRBV9	17	TRBJ2-2	TGTGCCAGCAGCGTGGGCCCGACCACGGCGAACACCGGGGAGCTGTTTTTT	CASSVGPTTANTGELFF
-	-	TRBV6-1	15	TRBJ2-7	TGTGCCAGCAGTGAATTCGGGGGAGAGGTCGGCGAGCAGTACTTC	CASSEFGGEVGEQYF
-	-	TRBV2	13	TRBJ2-1	TGTGCCAGCAGTTCTCCCACGGGCGATGAGCAGTTCTTC	CASSSPTGDEQFF
-	-	TRBV7-9	15	TRBJ2-3	TGTGCCAGCAGCTTCCGGGCTTCGGCAGCAGATACGCAGTATTTT	CASSFRASAADTQYF
-	-	TRBV4-3	13	TRBJ1-2	TGCGCCAGCAGCCAAGGGCCCAACTATGGCTACACCTTC	CASSQGPNYGYTF
-	-	TRBV6-6	16	TRBJ1-4	TGTGCCTCTAAGGGGCAGGGTCGGGGAACTAATGAAAAACTGTTTTTT	CASKGQGRGTNEKLFF
-	-	TRBV28	13	TRBJ1-6	TGTGCCAGCATGTCCAGTGGTGATTCACCCCTCCACTTT	CASMSSGDSPLHF
-	-	TRBV5-6	13	TRBJ1-1	TGTGCCAGCTCGCGTGGGCCCAACACTGAAGCTTTCTTT	CASSRGPNTEAFF
-	-	TRBV5-1	15	TRBJ1-5	TGCGCCAGCAGCCTTAGGGACTCCCGGAATCAGCCCCAGCATTTT	CASSLRDSRNQPQHF
-	-	TRBV6-5	15	TRBJ1-1	TGTGCCACCCTGGGAGGGTATTTCGGGAACACTGAAGCTTTCTTT	CATLGGYFGNTEAFF
TRBD2	-	TRBV28	15	TRBJ2-1	TGTGCCAGCAGTTTGGCTAGCGGGGGGGGCAATGAGCAGTTCTTC	CASSLASGGGNEQFF
TRBD2	-	TRBV6-2/TRBV6-3	15	TRBJ2-5	TGTGCCAGCAGTTACTTAGCGGGGGGGCCAGAGACCCAGTACTTC	CASSYLAGGPETQYF
-	-	TRBV6-6	13	TRBJ1-2	TGTGCCAGCAGCCTGAGGGGATACTATGGCTACACCTTC	CASSLRGYYGYTF
-	-	TRBV5-1	12	TRBJ2-1	TGCGCCAGCAGCCTCACGGGGAATGAGCAGTTCTTC	CASSLTGNEQFF
-	-	TRBV5-1	13	TRBJ2-7	TGCGCCAGCAGCTTGGTGGGGGAGCACGAGCAGTACTTC	CASSLVGEHEQYF
-	few	TRBV7-9	12	TRBJ1-2	TGTGCCAGCAGCCGCCAGGACAGAGGCTACACCTTC	CASSRQDRGYTF
-	-	TRBV12-5	14	TRBJ2-2	TGTGCTAGTGGTTTGGCACTTAAGACCGGGGAGCTGTTTTTT	CASGLALKTGELFF
-	-	TRBV13	12	TRBJ2-5	TGTGCCAGCAGCTTAGTAGGGGAGACCCAGTACTTC	CASSLVGETQYF
TRBD1	once	TRBV5-1	16	TRBJ1-6	TGCGCCAGCAGCTTGGCCTCGGCCAGGGGGAATTCACCCCTCCACTTT	CASSLASARGNSPLHF
TRBD1	-	TRBV5-8	17	TRBJ2-7	TGTGCCAGCAGCTTGGGTTACAGGGGGTACCTCTCCTACGAGCAGTACTTC	CASSLGYRGYLSYEQYF
-	-	TRBV5-1	14	TRBJ1-4	TGCGCCAGCAGCTACGTGGGAGAGCGTGAAAAACTGTTTTTT	CASSYVGEREKLFF
TRBD2	-	TRBV20-1	13	TRBJ2-1	TGCAGTGCTAGTGACGGGGGGGGCGCTGAGCAGTTCTTC	CSASDGGGAEQFF